This note documents a single T cell receptor (beta chain) sequence. Its antigen is undetermined. Primers: 60 Vbeta forward and 13 Jbeta reverse. The data were produced by immunoSEQ multiplex PCR, yet TCRdb's version contains in-frame clones alone and is incomplete. The data show 93,000 or so clones, over 70% seen once. The V end was cut by 1 base, the J end by 8 bases, with 8 bases between. The germline CDR1 and CDR2 sequences are MDHEN and SYDVKM. The CDR3 runs 13 residues. This specimen belongs to a study of cytomegalovirus exposure and HLA in healthy donors. Points from the study as a whole: Information on immune exposure was restricted to one variable (CMV serostatus). Later, an analysis showed that TCR beta chains associated with HLA were more clonally expanded than others that were equally common.

The sequenced sample was PBMCs. This chain connects TRBV28 to TRBJ1-4; D ambiguous. The clonotype was recovered from a middle-aged man in good health and CMV-seropositive. CDR3 in DNA: TGTGCCAGCAGTTTATTCACATCGGAAAAACTGTTTTTT. It translates to CASSLFTSEKLFF.